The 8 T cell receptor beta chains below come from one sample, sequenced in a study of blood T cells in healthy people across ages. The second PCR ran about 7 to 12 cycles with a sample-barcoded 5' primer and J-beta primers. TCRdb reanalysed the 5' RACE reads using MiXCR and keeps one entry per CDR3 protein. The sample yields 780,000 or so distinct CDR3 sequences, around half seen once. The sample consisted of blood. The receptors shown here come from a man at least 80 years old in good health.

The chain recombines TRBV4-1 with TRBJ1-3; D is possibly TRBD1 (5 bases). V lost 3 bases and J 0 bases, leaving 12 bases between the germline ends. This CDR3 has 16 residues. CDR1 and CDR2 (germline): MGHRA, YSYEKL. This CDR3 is CASSQRDWNSGNTIYF. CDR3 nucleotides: TGCGCCAGCAGCCAGAGGGACTGGAACTCTGGAAACACCATATATTTT.

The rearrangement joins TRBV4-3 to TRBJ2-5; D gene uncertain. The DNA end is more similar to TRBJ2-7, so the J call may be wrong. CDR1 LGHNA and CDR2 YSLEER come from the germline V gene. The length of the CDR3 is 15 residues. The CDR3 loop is CASSQDNRPYYEQYF. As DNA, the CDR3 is TGCGCCAGCAGCCAAGATAACAGACCTTACTACGAGCAGTACTTC.

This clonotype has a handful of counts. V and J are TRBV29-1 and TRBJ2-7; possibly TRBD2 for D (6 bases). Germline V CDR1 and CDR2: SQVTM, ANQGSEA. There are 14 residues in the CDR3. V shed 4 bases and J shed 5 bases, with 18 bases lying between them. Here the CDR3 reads CSVVSREPLDEQYF. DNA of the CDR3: TGCAGCGTTGTATCACGGGAGCCGCTGGACGAGCAGTACTTC.

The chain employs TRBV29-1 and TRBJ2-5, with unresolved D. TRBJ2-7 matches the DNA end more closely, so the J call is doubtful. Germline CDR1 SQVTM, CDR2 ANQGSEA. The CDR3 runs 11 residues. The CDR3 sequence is CSVEAAGEQYF. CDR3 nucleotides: TGCAGCGTTGAGGCGGCTGGCGAGCAGTACTTC.

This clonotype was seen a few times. DNA of the CDR3: TGTGCCAGCAGTTATAGCGGGGGTCCGGTAGGGCAGTATTTT. Translating it yields CASSYSGGPVGQYF. The V gene is TRBV6-5, the J gene TRBJ2-3; 9 bases map to TRBD2. Losses at the gene ends were 3 bases for V and 11 bases for J; bases not matched to a gene: 9. The CDR3 covers 14 residues. Looked up from germline, CDR1 is MNHEY and CDR2 is SVGAGI.

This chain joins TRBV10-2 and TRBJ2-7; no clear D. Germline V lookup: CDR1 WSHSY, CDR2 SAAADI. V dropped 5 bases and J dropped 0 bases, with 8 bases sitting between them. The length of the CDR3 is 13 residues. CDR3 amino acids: CASSSEPSYEQYF. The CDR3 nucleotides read TGCGCCAGCAGTTCCGAGCCCTCCTACGAGCAGTACTTC.

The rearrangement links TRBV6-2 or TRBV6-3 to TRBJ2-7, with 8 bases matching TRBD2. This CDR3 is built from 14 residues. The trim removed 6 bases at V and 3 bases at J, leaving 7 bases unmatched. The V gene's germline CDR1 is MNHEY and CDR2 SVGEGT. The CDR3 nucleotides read TGTGCCAGCAGGGAAAGCGGGAGTAGCTACGAGCAGTACTTC. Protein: CASRESGSSYEQYF.

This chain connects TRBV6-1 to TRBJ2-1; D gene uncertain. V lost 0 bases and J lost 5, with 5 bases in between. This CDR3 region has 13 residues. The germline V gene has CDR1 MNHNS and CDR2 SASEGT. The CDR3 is CASSEAYHNEQFF. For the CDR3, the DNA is TGTGCCAGCAGTGAAGCGTATCACAATGAGCAGTTCTTC.